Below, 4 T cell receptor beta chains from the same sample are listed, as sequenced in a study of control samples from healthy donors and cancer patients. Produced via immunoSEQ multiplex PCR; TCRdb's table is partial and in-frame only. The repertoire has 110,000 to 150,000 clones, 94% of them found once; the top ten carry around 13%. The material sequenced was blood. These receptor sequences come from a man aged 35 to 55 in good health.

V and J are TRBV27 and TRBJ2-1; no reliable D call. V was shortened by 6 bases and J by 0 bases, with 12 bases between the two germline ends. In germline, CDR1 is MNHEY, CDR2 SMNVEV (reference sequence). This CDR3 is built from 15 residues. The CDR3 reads CASRLGSYSYNEQFF. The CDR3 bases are TGTGCCAGCAGACTTGGGTCGTACTCCTACAATGAGCAGTTCTTC.

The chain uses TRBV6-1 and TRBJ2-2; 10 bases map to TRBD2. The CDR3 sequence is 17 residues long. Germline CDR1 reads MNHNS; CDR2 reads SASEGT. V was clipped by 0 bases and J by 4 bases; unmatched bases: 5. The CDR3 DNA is TGTGCCAGCAGTGAAGCACCCCTAGCGGGGGTCACCGGGGAGCTGTTTTTT. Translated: CASSEAPLAGVTGELFF.

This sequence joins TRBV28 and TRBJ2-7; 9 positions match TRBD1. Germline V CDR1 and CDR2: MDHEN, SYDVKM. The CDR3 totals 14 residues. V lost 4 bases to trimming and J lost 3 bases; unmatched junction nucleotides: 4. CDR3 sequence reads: CASSSDRGGYEQYF. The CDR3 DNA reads TGTGCCAGCAGTTCCGACAGGGGGGGCTACGAGCAGTACTTC.

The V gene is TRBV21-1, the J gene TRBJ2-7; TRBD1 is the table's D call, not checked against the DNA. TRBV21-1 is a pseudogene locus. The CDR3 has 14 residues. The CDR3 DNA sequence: TGTGCCAGCAGCAAAGAACAGGGCCCCTACGAGCAGTACTTC. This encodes CASSKEQGPYEQYF.